The rows below give T cell receptor beta chains drawn from one sample of a study of cytomegalovirus exposure and HLA in healthy donors. Measured with immunoSEQ multiplex PCR; TCRdb has only the in-frame clones, and not every one. This sample has over 150,000 clones, with about four fifths found just once. The material sequenced was PBMCs. These receptors all come from a man younger than 40 in good health and CMV-seropositive. Each CDR3 is given with its conserved first and last residue. The order of the fields is V gene, clone size, D gene, J gene, CDR3 DNA, CDR3 protein. D genes are given only for firm matches. The listing skips clone size in some rows; elsewhere it reads once, few, many or a size class.

V: TRBV7-2
size: -
D: TRBD2
J: TRBJ2-1
DNA: TGTGCCAGCAGCTTAGACCTAGCGGGAGGGAGCGATGAGCAGTTCTTC
CDR3: CASSLDLAGGSDEQFF

V: TRBV5-5
size: -
D: -
J: TRBJ1-6
DNA: TGTGCCAGCAGTAAAACGACAGTGAATAATTCACCCCTCCACTTT
CDR3: CASSKTTVNNSPLHF

V: TRBV19
size: -
D: -
J: TRBJ1-4
DNA: TGTGCCAGTAGTATGAGGAGGACCCTTAATGAAAAACTGTTTTTT
CDR3: CASSMRRTLNEKLFF

V: TRBV5-4
size: -
D: TRBD1
J: TRBJ2-7
DNA: TGTGCCAGCAGCTTGGGACAGGGGGTGGACGAGCAGTACTTC
CDR3: CASSLGQGVDEQYF

V: TRBV27
size: once
D: -
J: TRBJ2-5
DNA: TGTGCCAGCAGTTCGAGACAGGGGACTAAAGAGACCCAGTACTTC
CDR3: CASSSRQGTKETQYF

V: TRBV27
size: -
D: TRBD1
J: TRBJ1-2
DNA: TGTGCCAGCAGTTTATTTCCAGGGGGCGTCGATGGCTACACCTTC
CDR3: CASSLFPGGVDGYTF

V: TRBV10-3
size: -
D: TRBD2
J: TRBJ2-1
DNA: TGTGCCATCAGGCCTGTAGTGGCGGGGGTTAACAATGAGCAGTTCTTC
CDR3: CAIRPVVAGVNNEQFF

V: TRBV15
size: few
D: -
J: TRBJ2-5
DNA: TGTGCCACCAGCATGCCAGCGGGAGAGACCCAGTACTTC
CDR3: CATSMPAGETQYF

V: TRBV6-6
size: -
D: TRBD1
J: TRBJ1-2
DNA: TGTGCCAGCAGTTTACTTTGGACAGGGTGGGGCTATGGCTACACCTTC
CDR3: CASSLLWTGWGYGYTF

V: TRBV5-1
size: -
D: -
J: TRBJ1-5
DNA: TGCGCCAGCAGCTTATCCGGGCAGGGGAGCAATCAGCCCCAGCATTTT
CDR3: CASSLSGQGSNQPQHF

V: TRBV7-9
size: -
D: -
J: TRBJ1-1
DNA: TGTGCCAGCAGCCCGCAATCCCCGGACAGCTCGAAAGCTTTCTTT
CDR3: CASSPQSPDSSKAFF

V: TRBV6-1
size: -
D: TRBD1
J: TRBJ1-5
DNA: TGTGCCAGCAGTGAAATAGGGGGCTCAAGCAATCAGCCCCAGCATTTT
CDR3: CASSEIGGSSNQPQHF

V: TRBV14
size: -
D: TRBD2
J: TRBJ2-5
DNA: TGTGCCAGCAGCCTGGGACTAGCGGGGAGGGAGACCCAGTACTTC
CDR3: CASSLGLAGRETQYF

V: TRBV27
size: -
D: -
J: TRBJ1-2
DNA: TGTGCCAGCAGTCCCGGGGAGGTCCAGTATGGCTACACCTTC
CDR3: CASSPGEVQYGYTF

V: TRBV29-1
size: -
D: -
J: TRBJ2-5
DNA: TGCAGCGTTGATCCCGGGGGAAAGACCCAGTACTTC
CDR3: CSVDPGGKTQYF

V: TRBV6-5
size: -
D: TRBD1
J: TRBJ1-2
DNA: TGTGCCAGCATCCCTCGGGGCAGGGGGCACTATGGCTACACCTTC
CDR3: CASIPRGRGHYGYTF

V: TRBV2
size: -
D: -
J: TRBJ2-5
DNA: TGTGCCAGCAGTCCTCCCGGTTGGGGGCCAGGCGAGACCCAGTACTTC
CDR3: CASSPPGWGPGETQYF

V: TRBV11-2
size: -
D: TRBD2
J: TRBJ2-3
DNA: TGTGCCAGCAGCCGATTAGCGTCCAGCGGGAGCTCGGATACGCAGTATTTT
CDR3: CASSRLASSGSSDTQYF

V: TRBV7-9
size: -
D: -
J: TRBJ1-1
DNA: TGTTCCAGCAGCTTAGAAGGAGGACTTAACACTGAAGCTTTCTTT
CDR3: CSSSLEGGLNTEAFF

V: TRBV7-6
size: -
D: TRBD1
J: TRBJ2-1
DNA: TGTGCCAGCAGCTTAGTCGTACAGGGGGCAGATGAGCAGTTCTTC
CDR3: CASSLVVQGADEQFF

V: TRBV9
size: -
D: TRBD1
J: TRBJ2-6
DNA: TGTGCCAGCAGCCCTCGGACAGGGTTATCTGGGGCCAACGTCCTGACTTTC
CDR3: CASSPRTGLSGANVLTF

V: TRBV6-1
size: -
D: -
J: TRBJ2-5
DNA: TGTGCCAGCTCGACAGACCAAGAGACCCAGTACTTC
CDR3: CASSTDQETQYF

V: TRBV29-1
size: -
D: TRBD1
J: TRBJ2-2
DNA: TGCAGCGTTGAACTTAGGGGACAGGGGAACACCGGGGAGCTGTTTTTT
CDR3: CSVELRGQGNTGELFF

V: TRBV27
size: -
D: TRBD1
J: TRBJ2-7
DNA: TGTGCCAGCATCAAACGATACAGGGGGCTATACGAGCAGTACTTC
CDR3: CASIKRYRGLYEQYF

V: TRBV7-9
size: few
D: TRBD2
J: TRBJ2-1
DNA: TGTTCCAGCAGCTTAGGTGACGGGACTAGCGGGAGGGACAATGAGCAGTTCTTC
CDR3: CSSSLGDGTSGRDNEQFF

V: TRBV7-2
size: -
D: -
J: TRBJ1-1
DNA: TGTGCCAGCAGCTTACTGCTGGAGACTGAAGCTTTCTTT
CDR3: CASSLLLETEAFF

V: TRBV19
size: once
D: TRBD1
J: TRBJ1-1
DNA: TGTGCCAGTAGTATAGCAGGGGGATCCCCCATGGTGACTGAAGCTTTCTTT
CDR3: CASSIAGGSPMVTEAFF

V: TRBV18
size: -
D: -
J: TRBJ2-1
DNA: TGTGCCAGCTCACCCCAGGGGAGCTCCTACAATGAGCAGTTCTTC
CDR3: CASSPQGSSYNEQFF

V: TRBV5-4
size: -
D: TRBD1
J: TRBJ1-6
DNA: TGTGCCAGCAGTCAGGACAGGGCCTCCTATAATTCACCCCTCCACTTT
CDR3: CASSQDRASYNSPLHF

V: TRBV11-3
size: -
D: -
J: TRBJ2-1
DNA: TGTGCCAGCAGCTTAGAGGGGGGAACAAATGAGCAGTTCTTC
CDR3: CASSLEGGTNEQFF

V: TRBV10-1
size: -
D: -
J: TRBJ2-4
DNA: TGCGCCAGCAGTGAGGGCGGGTCGGCCAAAAACATTCAGTACTTC
CDR3: CASSEGGSAKNIQYF

V: TRBV30
size: few
D: TRBD1
J: TRBJ1-2
DNA: TGTGCCTGGGGGGCGGGACAGGGAGTCCGCTATGGCTACACCTTC
CDR3: CAWGAGQGVRYGYTF

V: TRBV28
size: once
D: TRBD1
J: TRBJ2-3
DNA: TGTGCCAGCAGTTTGCGGACAGGGTTGACAGATACGCAGTATTTT
CDR3: CASSLRTGLTDTQYF

V: TRBV13
size: once
D: TRBD2
J: TRBJ2-1
DNA: TGTGCCAGCAGCACGGGACTAGCGGGGGGGCCCGGAAATGAGCAGTTCTTC
CDR3: CASSTGLAGGPGNEQFF

V: TRBV4-2
size: -
D: -
J: TRBJ2-1
DNA: TGTGCCAGCAGCGAAAACCCGAGCTCCTACAATGAGCAGTTCTTC
CDR3: CASSENPSSYNEQFF

V: TRBV27
size: -
D: TRBD2
J: TRBJ2-5
DNA: TGTGCCAGCAGCCGACTAGCGGGCCACCAAGAGACCCAGTACTTC
CDR3: CASSRLAGHQETQYF

V: TRBV6-1
size: -
D: TRBD1
J: TRBJ2-1
DNA: TGTGCCAGCAGTTTGGAGACAGGGTCCTACAATGAGCAGTTCTTC
CDR3: CASSLETGSYNEQFF